A selection of T cell receptor beta chains follows, all from one sample in a study of CD8+CD57+ T cells in acquired aplastic anemia. TCRdb re-derived calls from the reads in MiXCR, one entry per CDR3 protein. Among 200,000 to 300,000 distinct CDR3 sequences listed, 70% to 85% were seen once. Input material: sorted CD4+, CD8+, or CD8+CD57+ T cells (not recorded which) from PBMCs. The receptors originated from a human donor with aplastic anemia. CDR3s include the opening cysteine and the closing phenylalanine or tryptophan. The order of the fields is V gene, D gene, J gene, clone size, CDR3 DNA, CDR3 protein. D genes are given only for firm matches. Expanded clones get a size class; other rows say once, few or many, or leave the size out.

v_gene: TRBV7-9; d_gene: TRBD1; j_gene: TRBJ2-5; abundance: many; CDR3nt: TGTGCCAGCAGCGGCGGACAGGGGGCCCAAGAGACCCAGTACTTC; CDR3aa: CASSGGQGAQETQYF
v_gene: TRBV4-2; d_gene: -; j_gene: TRBJ1-5; abundance: -; CDR3nt: TGTGCCAGCAGCCAAGAAGGGGGGCATAATCAGCCCCAGCATTTT; CDR3aa: CASSQEGGHNQPQHF
v_gene: TRBV7-2; d_gene: TRBD2; j_gene: TRBJ2-5; abundance: once; CDR3nt: TGTGCCACCAGCCGGACTAGCGTGGCCGAAAATACGCAGTTC; CDR3aa: CATSRTSVAENTQF
v_gene: TRBV6-2/TRBV6-3; d_gene: TRBD2; j_gene: TRBJ2-1; abundance: -; CDR3nt: TGTGCCAGCAGTTACGGGGGCGGGGGGACCTGGGGTGAGCAGTTCTTC; CDR3aa: CASSYGGGGTWGEQFF
v_gene: TRBV11-3; d_gene: -; j_gene: TRBJ2-3; abundance: -; CDR3nt: TGTGCCAGCAGGTTCGGGCGGACAGATACGCAGTATTTT; CDR3aa: CASRFGRTDTQYF
v_gene: TRBV19; d_gene: TRBD2; j_gene: TRBJ2-2; abundance: -; CDR3nt: TGTGCCAGTAGTATCTCTCTAGCGGGGGTCGGGGAGCTGTTTTTT; CDR3aa: CASSISLAGVGELFF
v_gene: TRBV7-4; d_gene: -; j_gene: TRBJ2-1; abundance: -; CDR3nt: TGTGCCAGCAGCTTATCGGGTGGTCACGATGCGCAGTTCTTC; CDR3aa: CASSLSGGHDAQFF
v_gene: TRBV7-2; d_gene: -; j_gene: TRBJ2-3; abundance: -; CDR3nt: TGTGCCAGCGGGGTCGCGGGCACAGATACGCAGCATTATTTT; CDR3aa: CASGVAGTDTQHYF
v_gene: TRBV5-1; d_gene: -; j_gene: TRBJ1-1; abundance: -; CDR3nt: TGCGCCAGCAGCCAAGATTGGGAGATCGGCACTGAAGCTTTCTTT; CDR3aa: CASSQDWEIGTEAFF
v_gene: TRBV7-2; d_gene: -; j_gene: TRBJ2-3; abundance: -; CDR3nt: TGTGCCAGCAGCTCGCAAGGAGACAGGGATACGCAGTATTTT; CDR3aa: CASSSQGDRDTQYF
v_gene: TRBV7-9; d_gene: TRBD1; j_gene: TRBJ1-5; abundance: -; CDR3nt: TGTGCCAGCAGCGAGGGGGCGCGCCGACGGCAGCAGTACCATTTT; CDR3aa: CASSEGARRRQQYHF
v_gene: TRBV7-9; d_gene: -; j_gene: TRBJ1-1; abundance: once; CDR3nt: TGTGCCAGCCGTGGGGCGAGGGGGGCGAACACTGAAGCTTTCTTT; CDR3aa: CASRGARGANTEAFF
v_gene: TRBV5-4; d_gene: -; j_gene: TRBJ2-3; abundance: few; CDR3nt: TGTGCCAGCAGCTTAGCTAGCGATACGCAGTATTTT; CDR3aa: CASSLASDTQYF
v_gene: TRBV7-9; d_gene: TRBD2; j_gene: TRBJ2-5; abundance: -; CDR3nt: TGTGCCAACAAGGTAGCGGGCGAGCAAGAGACCCAGTACTTC; CDR3aa: CANKVAGEQETQYF
v_gene: TRBV5-1; d_gene: -; j_gene: TRBJ2-3; abundance: -; CDR3nt: TGCGCCAGCAGCTCCGACCCGGCCCCCGTGGTAGATACGCAGTATTTT; CDR3aa: CASSSDPAPVVDTQYF
v_gene: TRBV19; d_gene: TRBD1; j_gene: TRBJ1-1; abundance: -; CDR3nt: TGTGCCAGCAGCATAGATCTGACAGGGAACACTGAAGAGTTCTTC; CDR3aa: CASSIDLTGNTEEFF
v_gene: TRBV10-3; d_gene: -; j_gene: TRBJ1-4; abundance: -; CDR3nt: TGTGCCATCAGTGAGTCCGAATTCCGTGAAAAACTGTTTTTT; CDR3aa: CAISESEFREKLFF